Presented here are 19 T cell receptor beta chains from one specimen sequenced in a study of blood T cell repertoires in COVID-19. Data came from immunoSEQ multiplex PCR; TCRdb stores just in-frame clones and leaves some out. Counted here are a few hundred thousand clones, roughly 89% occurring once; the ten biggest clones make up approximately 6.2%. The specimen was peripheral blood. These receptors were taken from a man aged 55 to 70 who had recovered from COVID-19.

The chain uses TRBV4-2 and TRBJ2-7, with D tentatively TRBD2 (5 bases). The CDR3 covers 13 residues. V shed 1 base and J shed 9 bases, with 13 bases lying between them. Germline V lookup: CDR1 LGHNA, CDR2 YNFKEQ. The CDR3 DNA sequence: TGTGCCAGCAGCCAAGGGCAGGCGGGCGGGCAGTACTTC. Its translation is CASSQGQAGGQYF.

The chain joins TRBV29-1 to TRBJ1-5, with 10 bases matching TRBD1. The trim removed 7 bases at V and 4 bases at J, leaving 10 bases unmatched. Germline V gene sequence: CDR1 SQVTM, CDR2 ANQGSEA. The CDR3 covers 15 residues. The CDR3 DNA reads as TGCAGCGCCTTCCCGGACAGGGGGGGGAATCAGCCCCAGCATTTT. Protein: CSAFPDRGGNQPQHF. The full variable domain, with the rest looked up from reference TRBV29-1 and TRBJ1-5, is SAVISQKPSRDICQRGTSLTIQCQVDSQVTMMFWYRQQPGQSLTLIATANQGSEATYESGFVIDKFPISRPNLTFSTLTVSNMSPEDSSIYLCSAFPDRGGNQPQHFGDGTRLSIL.

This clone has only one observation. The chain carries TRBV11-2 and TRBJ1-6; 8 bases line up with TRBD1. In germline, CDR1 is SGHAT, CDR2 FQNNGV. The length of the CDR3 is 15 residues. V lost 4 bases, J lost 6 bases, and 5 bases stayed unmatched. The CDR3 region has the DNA TGTGCCAGCAGCTCCCTCAGGGGGCCTAATTCACCCCTCCACTTT. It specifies CASSSLRGPNSPLHF.

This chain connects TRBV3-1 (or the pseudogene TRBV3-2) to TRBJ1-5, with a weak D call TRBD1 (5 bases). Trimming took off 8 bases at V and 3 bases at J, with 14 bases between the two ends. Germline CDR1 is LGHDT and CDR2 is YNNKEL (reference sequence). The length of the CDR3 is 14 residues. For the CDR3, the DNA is TGTGCCAGCGCAGACAGCGGGGACAATCAGCCCCAGCATTTT. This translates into CASADSGDNQPQHF.

DNA of the CDR3: TGCGCCAGCAGCTCAGGACAGGGGGCCAGTACCTTC. Protein: CASSSGQGASTF. The rearrangement joins TRBV5-1 to TRBJ1-2, with TRBD1 matching over 11 bases. CDR1 SGHRS and CDR2 YFSETQ come from the germline V gene. The V and J ends lost 3 bases and 14 bases, in that order; junction bases with no gene match: 6. The CDR3 consists of 12 residues.

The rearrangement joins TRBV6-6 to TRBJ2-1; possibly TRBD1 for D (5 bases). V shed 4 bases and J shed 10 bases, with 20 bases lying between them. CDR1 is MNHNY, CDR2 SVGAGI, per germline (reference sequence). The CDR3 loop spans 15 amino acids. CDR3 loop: CASSLPTVSAGEQFF. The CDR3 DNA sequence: TGTGCCAGCAGTTTACCGACGGTCTCTGCAGGGGAGCAGTTCTTC.

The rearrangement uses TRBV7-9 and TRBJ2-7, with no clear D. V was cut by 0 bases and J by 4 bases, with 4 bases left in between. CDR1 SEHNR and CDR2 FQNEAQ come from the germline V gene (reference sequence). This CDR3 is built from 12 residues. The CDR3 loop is CASSLARYEQYF. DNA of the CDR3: TGTGCCAGCAGCTTAGCGAGGTACGAGCAGTACTTC.

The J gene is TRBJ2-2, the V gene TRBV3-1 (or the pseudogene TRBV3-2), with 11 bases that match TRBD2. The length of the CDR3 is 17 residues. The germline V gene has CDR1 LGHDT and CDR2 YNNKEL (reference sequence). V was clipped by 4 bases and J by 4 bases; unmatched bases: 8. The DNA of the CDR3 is TGTGCCAGCAGCCGCGCCACTAGCGGGAGTGGCACCGGGGAGCTGTTTTTT. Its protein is CASSRATSGSGTGELFF.

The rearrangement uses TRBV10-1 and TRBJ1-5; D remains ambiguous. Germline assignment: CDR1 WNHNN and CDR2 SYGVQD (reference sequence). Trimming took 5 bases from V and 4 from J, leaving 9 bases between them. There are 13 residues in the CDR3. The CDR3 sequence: CASSTGLNQPQHF. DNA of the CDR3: TGCGCCAGCAGTACCGGGTTGAATCAGCCCCAGCATTTT.

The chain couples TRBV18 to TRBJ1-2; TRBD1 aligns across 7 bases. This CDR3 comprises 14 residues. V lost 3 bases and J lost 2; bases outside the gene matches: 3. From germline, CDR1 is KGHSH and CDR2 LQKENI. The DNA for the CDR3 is TGTGCCAGCTCACCGGGACAGTCGAACTATGGCTACACCTTC. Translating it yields CASSPGQSNYGYTF.

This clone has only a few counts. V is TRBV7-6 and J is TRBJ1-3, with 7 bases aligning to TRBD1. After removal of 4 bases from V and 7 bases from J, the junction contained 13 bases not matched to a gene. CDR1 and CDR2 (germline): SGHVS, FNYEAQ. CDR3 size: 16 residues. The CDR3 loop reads CASSSSSQGGGNTIYF. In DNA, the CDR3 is TGTGCCAGCAGCTCTAGCTCTCAAGGGGGCGGGAACACCATATATTTT.

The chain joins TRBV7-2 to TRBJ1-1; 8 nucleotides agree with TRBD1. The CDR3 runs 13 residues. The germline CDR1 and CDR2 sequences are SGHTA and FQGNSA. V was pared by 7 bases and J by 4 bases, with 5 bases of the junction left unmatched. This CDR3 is CASTKDRVTEAFF. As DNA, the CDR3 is TGTGCCAGCACTAAGGACAGGGTCACTGAAGCTTTCTTT.

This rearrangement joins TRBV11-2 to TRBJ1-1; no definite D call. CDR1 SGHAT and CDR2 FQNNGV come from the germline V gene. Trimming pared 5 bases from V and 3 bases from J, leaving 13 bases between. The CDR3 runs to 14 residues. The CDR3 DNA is TGTGCCAGCAGCCTTCTCCCTCCGTACACTGAAGCTTTCTTT. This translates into CASSLLPPYTEAFF. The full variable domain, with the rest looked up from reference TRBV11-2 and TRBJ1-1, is EAGVAQSPRYKIIEKRQSVAFWCNPISGHATLYWYQQILGQGPKLLIQFQNNGVVDDSQLPKDRFSAERLKGVDSTLKIQPAKLEDSAVYLCASSLLPPYTEAFFGQGTRLTVV.

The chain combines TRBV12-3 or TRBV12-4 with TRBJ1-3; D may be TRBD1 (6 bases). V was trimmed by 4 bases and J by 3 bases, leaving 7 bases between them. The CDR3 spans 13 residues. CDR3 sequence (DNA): TGTGCCAGCAGTTCAGGGGATGGAAACACCATATATTTT. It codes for CASSSGDGNTIYF.

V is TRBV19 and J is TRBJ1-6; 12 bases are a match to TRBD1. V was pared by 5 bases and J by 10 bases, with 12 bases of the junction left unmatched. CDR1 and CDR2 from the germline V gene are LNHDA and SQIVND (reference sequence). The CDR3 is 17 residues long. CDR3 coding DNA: TGTGCCAGTAGTCCTAGCTGGGACAGGGGGCGGGAGTCACCCCTCCACTTT. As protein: CASSPSWDRGRESPLHF.

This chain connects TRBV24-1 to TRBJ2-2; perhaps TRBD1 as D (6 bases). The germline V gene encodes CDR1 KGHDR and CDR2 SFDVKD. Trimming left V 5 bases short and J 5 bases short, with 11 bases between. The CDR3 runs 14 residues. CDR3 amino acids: CATSAGVATGELFF. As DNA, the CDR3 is TGTGCCACCAGTGCAGGGGTCGCAACCGGGGAGCTGTTTTTT.

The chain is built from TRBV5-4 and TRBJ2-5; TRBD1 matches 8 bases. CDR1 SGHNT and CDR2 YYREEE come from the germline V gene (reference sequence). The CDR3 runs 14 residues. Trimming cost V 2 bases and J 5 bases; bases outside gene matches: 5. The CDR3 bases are TGTGCCAGCAGCTTCCAGGGGGCTCGGGAGACCCAGTACTTC. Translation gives CASSFQGARETQYF.

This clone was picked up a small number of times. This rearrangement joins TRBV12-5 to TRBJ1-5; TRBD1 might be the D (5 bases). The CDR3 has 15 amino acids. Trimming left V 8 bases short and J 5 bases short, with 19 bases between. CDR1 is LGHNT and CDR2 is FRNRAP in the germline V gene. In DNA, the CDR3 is TGTGCTAGTTGTGACCCGGGGGAGCCCCATCAGCCCCAGCATTTT. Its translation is CASCDPGEPHQPQHF.

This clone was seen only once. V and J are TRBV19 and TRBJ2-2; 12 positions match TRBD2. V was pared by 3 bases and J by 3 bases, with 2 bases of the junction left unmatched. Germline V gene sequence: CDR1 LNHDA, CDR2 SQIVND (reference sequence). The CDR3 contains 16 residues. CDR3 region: CASSMLAGGDTGELFF. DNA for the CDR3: TGTGCCAGTAGTATGCTAGCGGGAGGGGACACCGGGGAGCTGTTTTTT.